This T cell receptor (beta chain) appears in the sequencing data of a study of OX40 agonist ivuxolimab in advanced cancers. This CDR3 is 11 amino acids long. Trimming left V 0 bases short and J 7 bases short, with 3 bases between. Germline V CDR1 and CDR2: MNHNY, SVGAGI (reference sequence). Sequencing used immunoSEQ multiplex PCR; TCRdb keeps in-frame clones, though not all of them. The sample has fewer than 50,000 clones, about three quarters seen once. The chain links TRBV6-6 to TRBJ1-1; D remains unclear. Material: CD4+ or CD8+ T cells sorted from blood, obtained in a trial of the OX40 agonist ivuxolimab. This receptor was obtained from an adult with an advanced solid tumor such as melanoma, head and neck, liver or kidney cancer. The chain's CDR3 is CASSYSGEAFF. CDR3 nucleotides: TGTGCCAGCAGTTACTCGGGTGAAGCTTTCTTT.